This T cell receptor (beta chain) originates from a study of technical replicates of blood from a handful of donors. The protocol was immunoSEQ multiplex PCR, while the TCRdb copy is restricted to in-frame clones and leaves out a portion. Of tens of thousands of clones detected, 75% to 95% appear once; the ten largest clones hold about 0.4%. The V end was cut by 0 bases, the J end by 4 bases, with 9 bases between. This CDR3 comprises 14 residues. Per the germline V gene, CDR1 is MGHRA and CDR2 is YSYEKL. This receptor was obtained from a human donor in good health. The chain is built from TRBV4-1 and TRBJ1-1; no definite D call. Specimen: T cells isolated from PBMCs. Here the CDR3 reads CASSQDVAGTEAFF. CDR3 in DNA: TGCGCCAGCAGCCAAGATGTGGCGGGCACTGAAGCTTTCTTT.